The 23 T cell receptor beta chains listed next were all sequenced from one sample in a study of technical replicates of blood from several donors. Profiling relied on immunoSEQ multiplex PCR, and the TCRdb table lists in-frame clones only, not all of them. The data show roughly 14,000 clones, roughly 88% seen once. The specimen sequenced was PBMCs. These receptors came from a human donor in good health.

This chain connects TRBV7-9 to TRBJ1-5; D is uncertain. Deletions cut 8 bases from V and 11 bases from J, with 19 bases between. The CDR3 has 13 residues. CDR1 and CDR2 (germline): SEHNR, FQNEAQ (reference sequence). CDR3 sequence: CASGRSGSAAQHF. The CDR3 nucleotides read TGTGCCAGCGGCCGATCTGGCTCGGCGGCCCAGCATTTT.

There are a few counts of this clone. V usage is TRBV10-1 and J usage is TRBJ1-1; perhaps TRBD1 as D (6 bases). Germline V gives CDR1 WNHNN, CDR2 SYGVQD (reference sequence). This CDR3 region has 13 residues. V lost 6 bases, J lost 1 base, and 9 bases lay in between. For the CDR3, the DNA is TGCGCCAGCAGGGGACAACCGAACACTGAAGCTTTCTTT. Encoded protein: CASRGQPNTEAFF.

This chain joins TRBV6-4 and TRBJ2-3; 8 nucleotides align to TRBD2. Germline CDR1 is MRHNA and CDR2 is SNTAGT. CDR3 size: 15 residues. J gave up 6 bases and V 3 bases, and 8 bases lay outside the gene matches. The CDR3 protein is CASSESSGRGDTQYF. The CDR3 DNA reads TGTGCCAGCAGTGAATCGAGCGGGAGAGGGGATACGCAGTATTTT.

V and J are TRBV19 and TRBJ2-5; 11 nucleotides align to TRBD2. This CDR3 has 16 residues. Germline V lookup: CDR1 LNHDA, CDR2 SQIVND (reference sequence). V was clipped by 5 bases and J by 5 bases; unmatched bases: 10. As DNA, the CDR3 is TGTGCCAGTAGTTCTCACCGGACTAGCGGGTTTGAGACCCAGTACTTC. Translated, it gives CASSSHRTSGFETQYF.

V gene TRBV7-6 combines with J gene TRBJ2-3; 13 bases align to TRBD2. The length of the CDR3 is 21 residues. With 5 bases clipped from V and 5 bases from J, the junction kept 22 bases outside the gene matches. Germline-derived CDR1 and CDR2 are SGHVS and FNYEAQ. This chain's CDR3 is CASSTSPPGLAGPRSRDTQYF. CDR3 nucleotides: TGTGCCAGCAGCACATCACCCCCGGGACTAGCGGGACCAAGATCGAGAGATACGCAGTATTTT.

In the case of this clone: The junction differs from germline at one of its ends, possibly a read error. The chain is built from TRBV28 and TRBJ1-5, with D perhaps matching TRBD1 (6 bases). Germline CDR1 reads MDHEN; CDR2 reads SYDVKM. This CDR3 contains 13 residues. CDR3 coding DNA: TGTGCAAGCAAACAGGGAATCAATCAGCCCCAGCATTTT. Its translation: CASKQGINQPQHF.

CDR3 in amino acids: CAWNLAGGSISQYF. The CDR3 coding sequence is TGTGCCTGGAATCTAGCGGGGGGGAGTATCTCGCAGTATTTT. The rearrangement links TRBV30 to TRBJ2-3; TRBD2 agrees at 12 bases. Looked up from germline, CDR1 is GTSNPN and CDR2 is SVGIG (reference sequence). CDR3 length: 14 amino acids. V was clipped by 4 bases and J by 10 bases; unmatched bases: 9.

The gene calls are TRBV19 and TRBJ1-1; tentatively, D is TRBD1 (5 bases). The CDR3 contains 14 residues. Germline CDR1 and CDR2: LNHDA and SQIVND (reference sequence). V shed 3 bases and J shed 3 bases, with 11 bases lying between them. CDR3 sequence (DNA): TGTGCCAGTAGTATGTGGGGAGGGGACACTGAAGCTTTCTTT. Protein product: CASSMWGGDTEAFF.

CDR3 nucleotide sequence: TGTGCCAGTAGTGCAGACATCTATGGCTACACCTTC. This sequence encodes CASSADIYGYTF. This rearrangement joins TRBV19 to TRBJ1-2; D not certain. The V end was cut by 5 bases, the J end by 4 bases, with 8 bases between. CDR3 length: 12 amino acids. The germline V gene has CDR1 LNHDA and CDR2 SQIVND (reference sequence).

The CDR3 coding sequence is TGTGCCACCTTTGGAGGGCTCTCCTACAATGAGCAGTTCTTC. Its protein product is CATFGGLSYNEQFF. The genes are TRBV28 and TRBJ2-1, with D tentatively TRBD2 (6 bases). Trimming removed 10 bases at V and 0 bases at J, with 13 bases between. This CDR3 spans 14 amino acids. In germline, CDR1 is MDHEN, CDR2 SYDVKM.

The chain combines TRBV4-1 with TRBJ2-7; 7 bases fit TRBD1. The ends lost 1 base at V and 5 bases at J; junction bases unmatched: 8. The germline gives CDR1 MGHRA, CDR2 YSYEKL. The CDR3 runs to 15 residues. The CDR3: CASSQAETGSHEQYF. The CDR3 DNA reads TGCGCCAGCAGCCAAGCTGAGACAGGGTCCCACGAGCAGTACTTC.

This clone was seen a handful of times. The chain has TRBV7-9 and TRBJ2-7, with 10 bases matching TRBD2. The CDR3 has 15 amino acids. V lost 6 bases to trimming and J lost 7 bases; unmatched junction nucleotides: 12. Germline loops: CDR1 SEHNR, CDR2 FQNEAQ (reference sequence). CDR3 bases: TGTGCCAGCAGAGACTCAGCGGGAGGGCTTGGAGAGCAGTACTTC. Its translation is CASRDSAGGLGEQYF.

This chain joins TRBV27 and TRBJ1-2, with D possibly TRBD1 on 6 matching bases. Germline V gene lookup returns CDR1 MNHEY and CDR2 SMNVEV (reference sequence). Trimming took 3 bases from V and 4 from J, leaving 9 bases between them. There are 13 residues in the CDR3. This CDR3 reads CASSFSDSYGYTF. The CDR3 nucleotides read TGTGCCAGCAGTTTTTCGGACAGCTATGGCTACACCTTC.

V is TRBV5-1 and J is TRBJ2-7, with TRBD1 matching 10 bases. This CDR3 contains 17 residues. Germline trimming cut 3 bases from V and 0 bases from J; bases unmatched to any gene: 9. Germline CDR1 and CDR2: SGHRS and YFSETQ. The CDR3 region is CASSYTGTGADSYEQYF. In nucleotides, the CDR3 is TGCGCCAGCAGCTACACCGGGACAGGGGCTGACTCCTACGAGCAGTACTTC.

Written as DNA, the CDR3 is TGTGCCAGCAGCGGGGGGTCCTCCTACGAGCAGTACTTC. It is translated as CASSGGSSYEQYF. This chain links TRBV7-9 with TRBJ2-7; D perhaps matches TRBD2 (6 bases). The CDR3 runs 13 residues. The germline V gene encodes CDR1 SEHNR and CDR2 FQNEAQ (reference sequence). V was trimmed by 5 bases and J by 0 bases, leaving 8 bases between them.

This clone was recorded once. The chain links TRBV29-1 to TRBJ1-4; 7 nucleotides match TRBD1. The germline CDR1 and CDR2 sequences are SQVTM and ANQGSEA. With V trimmed by 7 bases and J by 3 bases, 5 bases remained unmatched. The CDR3 sequence is 13 residues long. As DNA, the CDR3 is TGCAGCGCTGGGGACAGTTCTAATGAAAAACTGTTTTTT. Translated: CSAGDSSNEKLFF. Using reference TRBV29-1 and TRBJ1-4 for the parts outside the CDR3, the full variable domain is SAVISQKPSRDICQRGTSLTIQCQVDSQVTMMFWYRQQPGQSLTLIATANQGSEATYESGFVIDKFPISRPNLTFSTLTVSNMSPEDSSIYLCSAGDSSNEKLFFGSGTQLSVL.

The chain links TRBV27 to TRBJ2-7; D possibly corresponds to TRBD1 (6 bases). Between the trimmed V and J ends, which lost 7 bases and 3 bases, there was a span of 19 bases. The V gene's germline CDR1 is MNHEY and CDR2 SMNVEV (reference sequence). The CDR3 is 15 amino acids. CDR3: CASMDRTVTSYEQYF. The CDR3 DNA is TGTGCCAGCATGGACCGGACAGTAACGAGCTACGAGCAGTACTTC.

The genes are TRBV7-9 and TRBJ2-3, with 8 bases matching TRBD1. The length of the CDR3 is 19 residues. V was clipped by 1 base and J by 8 bases; unmatched bases: 20. Germline CDR1 and CDR2: SEHNR and FQNEAQ (reference sequence). CDR3 coding DNA: TGTGCCAGCAGCTTAGGGTTGGCAGGGGGCGACCTGCTAGTGGGTACGCAGTATTTT. It is translated as CASSLGLAGGDLLVGTQYF.

Here the CDR3 DNA reads TGCGCCAGCAGCTTCGGACAGGGGGCGGGTAATGAAAAACTGTTTTTT. Translated, it gives CASSFGQGAGNEKLFF. The chain uses TRBV5-1 and TRBJ1-4; 11 nucleotides align to TRBD1. V was clipped by 2 bases and J by 4 bases; unmatched bases: 4. The germline V gene has CDR1 SGHRS and CDR2 YFSETQ. The CDR3 is 16 amino acids.

The CDR3 bases are TGTGCCATCAGCGAGCCCACGAACACAGGTTCTAATGAGCAGTTCTTC. It is translated as CAISEPTNTGSNEQFF. The chain couples TRBV10-3 to TRBJ2-1, with D perhaps matching TRBD1 (5 bases). Germline lookup yields CDR1 ENHRY and CDR2 SYGVKD. The CDR3 consists of 16 residues. V dropped 6 bases and J dropped 7 bases, with 22 bases sitting between them.

The chain recombines TRBV7-9 with TRBJ2-5; TRBD2 is a possible D gene (6 bases). V shed 5 bases and J shed 1 base, with 11 bases lying between them. Germline loops: CDR1 SEHNR, CDR2 FQNEAQ (reference sequence). The CDR3 covers 14 residues. CDR3 sequence reads: CASSPGRAQETQYF. The CDR3, as DNA: TGTGCCAGCAGCCCCGGGAGAGCCCAAGAGACCCAGTACTTC.

This clone has only a few counts. The CDR3 DNA reads as TGTGCCAGCAGTTTCCCCGGACTAGCGGAGGCCTACAATGAGCAGTTCTTC. It codes for CASSFPGLAEAYNEQFF. V and J are TRBV27 and TRBJ2-1; 10 positions agree with TRBD2. V shed 3 bases, J shed 2 bases, and the junction held 7 bases outside the gene matches. Looked up from germline, CDR1 is MNHEY and CDR2 is SMNVEV (reference sequence). The CDR3 is made up of 17 amino acids.

The chain couples TRBV4-2 to TRBJ2-3, with 8 bases that match TRBD1. J gave up 7 bases and V 2 bases, and 8 bases lay outside the gene matches. Germline loops: CDR1 LGHNA, CDR2 YNFKEQ. The CDR3 contains 15 residues. CDR3 in DNA: TGTGCCAGCAGCCAAAGGGAGACAGGGGATCATACGCAGTATTTT. The encoded protein is CASSQRETGDHTQYF.